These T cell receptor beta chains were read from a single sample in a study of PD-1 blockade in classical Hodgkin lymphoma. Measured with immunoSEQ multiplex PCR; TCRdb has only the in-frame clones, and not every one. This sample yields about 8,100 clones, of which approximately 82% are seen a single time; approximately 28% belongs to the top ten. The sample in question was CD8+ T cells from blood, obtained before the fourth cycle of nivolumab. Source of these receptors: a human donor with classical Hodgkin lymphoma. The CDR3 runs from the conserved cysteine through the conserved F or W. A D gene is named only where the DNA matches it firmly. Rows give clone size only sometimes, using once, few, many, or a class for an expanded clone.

cdr3_nt: TGTGCCAGCAGCTTGCTCAGCAACACTGAAGCTTTCTTT
cdr3_aa: CASSLLSNTEAFF
d_call: NA
clone_size: NA
j_call: TRBJ1-1
v_call: TRBV5-4

cdr3_nt: TGTGCCAGCAGCTTAGATACAGGGCTGAACACTGAAGCTTTCTTT
cdr3_aa: CASSLDTGLNTEAFF
d_call: NA
clone_size: NA
j_call: TRBJ1-1
v_call: TRBV7-6

cdr3_nt: TGTGCCAGCAGCTTAGGAAAGGGGCTCGAACCCGCTGAAGCTTTCTTT
cdr3_aa: CASSLGKGLEPAEAFF
d_call: NA
clone_size: NA
j_call: TRBJ1-1
v_call: TRBV7-6

cdr3_nt: TGTGCCAGCAGGTACACTATGGAGCAGTACTTC
cdr3_aa: CASRYTMEQYF
d_call: NA
clone_size: NA
j_call: TRBJ2-7
v_call: TRBV2

cdr3_nt: TGTGCCAGCAGTTTCGGCGGGGCGCCGGTAGAGACCCAGTACTTC
cdr3_aa: CASSFGGAPVETQYF
d_call: NA
clone_size: NA
j_call: TRBJ2-5
v_call: TRBV27

cdr3_nt: TGTGCCAGCAGCCCTCAGGATCCTCTCGGTGGAAACACCATATATTTT
cdr3_aa: CASSPQDPLGGNTIYF
d_call: NA
clone_size: NA
j_call: TRBJ1-3
v_call: TRBV11-1

cdr3_nt: TGTGCCTGGAGTGTTTTGGGGAACGGCTACACCTTC
cdr3_aa: CAWSVLGNGYTF
d_call: NA
clone_size: once
j_call: TRBJ1-2
v_call: TRBV30

cdr3_nt: TGTGCCAGCAGTTTACCCCAGGGGTCGACAGGCCTTATGAACACTGAAGCTTTCTTT
cdr3_aa: CASSLPQGSTGLMNTEAFF
d_call: NA
clone_size: NA
j_call: TRBJ1-1
v_call: TRBV28

cdr3_nt: TGCGCCAGCAGCCCTAGCGGGGCTGCCTACGAGCAGTACTTC
cdr3_aa: CASSPSGAAYEQYF
d_call: TRBD2
clone_size: NA
j_call: TRBJ2-7
v_call: TRBV4-1

cdr3_nt: TGTGCCAGCAGTTCCCTCGACAGAAGAAACACCATATATTTT
cdr3_aa: CASSSLDRRNTIYF
d_call: NA
clone_size: NA
j_call: TRBJ1-3
v_call: TRBV27

cdr3_nt: TGTGCCAGTAGTATAGACTACTCCCGGGGGATTAACACCGGGGAGCTGTTTTTT
cdr3_aa: CASSIDYSRGINTGELFF
d_call: NA
clone_size: NA
j_call: TRBJ2-2
v_call: TRBV19

cdr3_nt: TGTGCCAGCAGTTTGACAGGCCTCAGCTCCTACAATGAGCAGTTCTTC
cdr3_aa: CASSLTGLSSYNEQFF
d_call: NA
clone_size: NA
j_call: TRBJ2-1
v_call: TRBV6-5

cdr3_nt: TGTGCCAGCAGCCGATGGACTAGCGGGGGGACAGATACGCAGTATTTT
cdr3_aa: CASSRWTSGGTDTQYF
d_call: TRBD2
clone_size: NA
j_call: TRBJ2-3
v_call: TRBV7-6

cdr3_nt: TGCGCCAGCAGTGATAGCGGACACTACGAGCAGTACTTC
cdr3_aa: CASSDSGHYEQYF
d_call: NA
clone_size: NA
j_call: TRBJ2-7
v_call: TRBV10-1

cdr3_nt: TGTGCTAGTGGGTCTATGGACACGCTTGGCAGGGGCTACACCTTC
cdr3_aa: CASGSMDTLGRGYTF
d_call: NA
clone_size: once
j_call: TRBJ1-2
v_call: TRBV12-5

cdr3_nt: TGTGCCAGCAGTGCTACCGGGACAGGCTACAATGAGCAGTTCTTC
cdr3_aa: CASSATGTGYNEQFF
d_call: TRBD1
clone_size: NA
j_call: TRBJ2-1
v_call: TRBV9

cdr3_nt: TGTGCCACCTCCGGGACGAAACCCGGTGGCTACACCTTC
cdr3_aa: CATSGTKPGGYTF
d_call: NA
clone_size: NA
j_call: TRBJ1-2
v_call: TRBV28

cdr3_nt: TGTGCCAGCAGTTTCATCGGGCAGGTGGGGGCAGATACGCAGTATTTT
cdr3_aa: CASSFIGQVGADTQYF
d_call: NA
clone_size: NA
j_call: TRBJ2-3
v_call: TRBV27

cdr3_nt: TGTGCCAGCAGCCAAGGAGTCACTTTACACTCTGGGGCCAACGTCCTGACTTTC
cdr3_aa: CASSQGVTLHSGANVLTF
d_call: NA
clone_size: NA
j_call: TRBJ2-6
v_call: TRBV14

cdr3_nt: TGCGCCAGCGCAATAGCGGGGGGGAATGAGCAGTTCTTC
cdr3_aa: CASAIAGGNEQFF
d_call: TRBD2
clone_size: once
j_call: TRBJ2-1
v_call: TRBV5-1

cdr3_nt: TGTGCCAGTAGTATAGAGGCCAGATTCTATGGCTACACCTTC
cdr3_aa: CASSIEARFYGYTF
d_call: NA
clone_size: NA
j_call: TRBJ1-2
v_call: TRBV19

cdr3_nt: TGTGCCAGCAGCTTAGAGGGATTCTACAATGAGCAGTTCTTC
cdr3_aa: CASSLEGFYNEQFF
d_call: NA
clone_size: NA
j_call: TRBJ2-1
v_call: TRBV7-3

cdr3_nt: TGTGCCAGTACCCTTGGCCAGGGCAGTTCACCCCTCCACTTT
cdr3_aa: CASTLGQGSSPLHF
d_call: NA
clone_size: few
j_call: TRBJ1-6
v_call: TRBV19

cdr3_nt: TGCGCCAGCAGCCAACAAACTAGCGGGGGGAACACAGATACGCAGTATTTT
cdr3_aa: CASSQQTSGGNTDTQYF
d_call: TRBD2
clone_size: NA
j_call: TRBJ2-3
v_call: TRBV4-1

cdr3_nt: TGCGCCAGAGCCGGAGCCACCGGGGAGCTGTTTTTT
cdr3_aa: CARAGATGELFF
d_call: NA
clone_size: NA
j_call: TRBJ2-2
v_call: TRBV4-1

cdr3_nt: TGTGCCAGCAGTCTCACTAGCGGGGGGGCCCCCTACGAGCAGTACTTC
cdr3_aa: CASSLTSGGAPYEQYF
d_call: TRBD2
clone_size: NA
j_call: TRBJ2-7
v_call: TRBV27

cdr3_nt: TGTGCCAGCAGCGTGGATAGCGGGGCAGGGGAGACCCAGTACTTC
cdr3_aa: CASSVDSGAGETQYF
d_call: TRBD2
clone_size: NA
j_call: TRBJ2-5
v_call: TRBV9

cdr3_nt: TGTGCCAGCAGCTTAGAGGAGCGGACGGGGGATGGCTACACCTTC
cdr3_aa: CASSLEERTGDGYTF
d_call: NA
clone_size: NA
j_call: TRBJ1-2
v_call: TRBV11-1

cdr3_nt: TGCGCCAGCAGCCAAGTAGGGGAACAAGGCTACACCTTC
cdr3_aa: CASSQVGEQGYTF
d_call: NA
clone_size: NA
j_call: TRBJ1-2
v_call: TRBV4-1

cdr3_nt: TGTGCCAGCAGTTTAATGACAGGGTGGGGCGAGACCCAGTACTTC
cdr3_aa: CASSLMTGWGETQYF
d_call: TRBD1
clone_size: NA
j_call: TRBJ2-5
v_call: TRBV28

cdr3_nt: TGCAGCGTTGCTCAGGGGAGAAACACCGGGGAGCTGTTTTTT
cdr3_aa: CSVAQGRNTGELFF
d_call: NA
clone_size: NA
j_call: TRBJ2-2
v_call: TRBV29-1

cdr3_nt: TGCGCCAGCAGCCAGGCCCGAGGGGGGCCCTACAATGAGCAGTTCTTC
cdr3_aa: CASSQARGGPYNEQFF
d_call: NA
clone_size: NA
j_call: TRBJ2-1
v_call: TRBV4-1

cdr3_nt: TGTGCCAGCAGCTTAGGGGGGGGCTCCTACGAGCAGTACTTC
cdr3_aa: CASSLGGGSYEQYF
d_call: NA
clone_size: NA
j_call: TRBJ2-7
v_call: TRBV5-6

cdr3_nt: TGTGCCATCAGTGAGAGTGTTCAAGAGACCCAGTACTTC
cdr3_aa: CAISESVQETQYF
d_call: NA
clone_size: NA
j_call: TRBJ2-5
v_call: TRBV10-3

cdr3_nt: TGTGCCAGCACTGTAGATACGCAGTATTTT
cdr3_aa: CASTVDTQYF
d_call: NA
clone_size: once
j_call: TRBJ2-3
v_call: TRBV2

cdr3_nt: TGTGCCAGTAGTATTTTTGGGCAGGGGGTTCAGCCCCAGCATTTT
cdr3_aa: CASSIFGQGVQPQHF
d_call: TRBD1
clone_size: NA
j_call: TRBJ1-5
v_call: TRBV19

cdr3_nt: TGTGCCAGCAGTCCCATCGGGGCGAGGGATTCACCCCTCCACTTT
cdr3_aa: CASSPIGARDSPLHF
d_call: NA
clone_size: few
j_call: TRBJ1-6
v_call: TRBV27

cdr3_nt: TGTGCCAGCGGGACAGATATGCTTGGGGAAGAGACCCAGTACTTC
cdr3_aa: CASGTDMLGEETQYF
d_call: TRBD1
clone_size: NA
j_call: TRBJ2-5
v_call: TRBV6-6

cdr3_nt: TGTGCCAGCAGTTATCAGAACCAAGAGACCCAGTACTTC
cdr3_aa: CASSYQNQETQYF
d_call: NA
clone_size: NA
j_call: TRBJ2-5
v_call: TRBV6-5

cdr3_nt: TGTGCCCTAAAAGGGGTTTTGGGGCAGAACACTGAAGCTTTCTTT
cdr3_aa: CALKGVLGQNTEAFF
d_call: NA
clone_size: NA
j_call: TRBJ1-1
v_call: TRBV6-1

cdr3_nt: TGTGCCAGCAGGGAAGACAGGGCGGCCGGGGAGCTGTTTTTT
cdr3_aa: CASREDRAAGELFF
d_call: TRBD1
clone_size: NA
j_call: TRBJ2-2
v_call: TRBV7-9

cdr3_nt: TGTGCCAGCAGTGGACAGGGGGCCTACGAGCAGTACTTC
cdr3_aa: CASSGQGAYEQYF
d_call: TRBD1
clone_size: NA
j_call: TRBJ2-7
v_call: TRBV2

cdr3_nt: TGTGCCAGCAGCCTCGACCCCGGGACTGTAGCCCATGAGCAGTTCTTC
cdr3_aa: CASSLDPGTVAHEQFF
d_call: NA
clone_size: NA
j_call: TRBJ2-1
v_call: TRBV9

cdr3_nt: TGTGCCAGCAGTACCCCTCAGTGGGTTGGGAGTTACGAGCAGTACTTC
cdr3_aa: CASSTPQWVGSYEQYF
d_call: NA
clone_size: NA
j_call: TRBJ2-7
v_call: TRBV11-2

cdr3_nt: TGCGCCAGCAGCCTCTACCGGTCCTCCAATCAGCCCCAGCATTTT
cdr3_aa: CASSLYRSSNQPQHF
d_call: NA
clone_size: NA
j_call: TRBJ1-5
v_call: TRBV4-1

cdr3_nt: TGCAGCATTTCTTCAAATACGCAGTATTTT
cdr3_aa: CSISSNTQYF
d_call: NA
clone_size: once
j_call: TRBJ2-3
v_call: TRBV29-1

cdr3_nt: TGTGCCAGCGAGGACGGAGCTAGCACAGATACGCAGTATTTT
cdr3_aa: CASEDGASTDTQYF
d_call: NA
clone_size: NA
j_call: TRBJ2-3
v_call: TRBV28

cdr3_nt: TGTGCCAGCAGTGACTCTCCTGGACAGGGGCCCGCTTTCTTT
cdr3_aa: CASSDSPGQGPAFF
d_call: TRBD1
clone_size: NA
j_call: TRBJ1-1
v_call: TRBV6-4

cdr3_nt: TGCAGTGCTTCTTATGGCTACACCTTC
cdr3_aa: CSASYGYTF
d_call: NA
clone_size: NA
j_call: TRBJ1-2
v_call: TRBV20-1

cdr3_nt: TGTGCCAGTAGGACGGGGGGGGAGCTGTTTTTT
cdr3_aa: CASRTGGELFF
d_call: NA
clone_size: NA
j_call: TRBJ2-2
v_call: TRBV19

cdr3_nt: TGTGCCAGCAGTCCACGGGACGGAGCCTACGAGCAGTACTTC
cdr3_aa: CASSPRDGAYEQYF
d_call: NA
clone_size: few
j_call: TRBJ2-7
v_call: TRBV27

cdr3_nt: TGTGCCTGGACAGCTAGCGGGGGGCTCCAAGAGACCCAGTACTTC
cdr3_aa: CAWTASGGLQETQYF
d_call: TRBD2
clone_size: NA
j_call: TRBJ2-5
v_call: TRBV30

cdr3_nt: TGTGCCAGCAGCCCACCCAACACCGGAGGAGGGGAGCTGTTTTTT
cdr3_aa: CASSPPNTGGGELFF
d_call: NA
clone_size: NA
j_call: TRBJ2-2
v_call: TRBV27

cdr3_nt: TGTGCCAGCAGTGAAAGCGGGGACGGACACAATGAGCAGTTCTTC
cdr3_aa: CASSESGDGHNEQFF
d_call: TRBD2
clone_size: NA
j_call: TRBJ2-1
v_call: TRBV6-4

cdr3_nt: TGCAGCACGAGAGGATTCTATAACGCCGAACGGGATGAGCAGTTCTTC
cdr3_aa: CSTRGFYNAERDEQFF
d_call: NA
clone_size: large
j_call: TRBJ2-1
v_call: TRBV29-1

cdr3_nt: TGTGCCAGCAGCCTCCTGGTTGGCACAGATACGCAGTATTTT
cdr3_aa: CASSLLVGTDTQYF
d_call: NA
clone_size: NA
j_call: TRBJ2-3
v_call: TRBV7-8

cdr3_nt: TGTGCCAGCAGCGATGGTGGTTCTCTAGGAGAGCAGTACTTC
cdr3_aa: CASSDGGSLGEQYF
d_call: NA
clone_size: NA
j_call: TRBJ2-7
v_call: TRBV9

cdr3_nt: TGTGCCTGGAGTGCCGGGGACAGGGCGATTAACACCGGGGAGCTGTTTTTT
cdr3_aa: CAWSAGDRAINTGELFF
d_call: TRBD1
clone_size: once
j_call: TRBJ2-2
v_call: TRBV30

cdr3_nt: TGTGCCATCATCGGGACTAGCGGGGATTTAGAGCAGTACTTC
cdr3_aa: CAIIGTSGDLEQYF
d_call: TRBD2
clone_size: few
j_call: TRBJ2-7
v_call: TRBV7-9